Shown below are 25 T cell receptor beta chains from a single sample sequenced in a study of cytomegalovirus exposure and HLA in healthy donors. The PCR employed 60 Vbeta primers together with 13 Jbeta primers. The method was immunoSEQ multiplex PCR; TCRdb's version includes in-frame clones alone and lacks a portion of them. This sample yields 90,000 to 150,000 clones, of which roughly four fifths are seen a single time; about 15% belongs to the top ten. Material: PBMCs. These receptors all stem from a man in his forties or fifties in good health and CMV-seropositive.

The chain links TRBV7-2 to TRBJ1-2; no firm D call. The germline V and J ends were trimmed by 6 bases and 1 base, with 9 bases remaining between them. This CDR3 is 13 amino acids long. Per germline, CDR1 SGHTA and CDR2 FQGNSA. The DNA of the CDR3 is TGTGCCAGCAGGCTACAGAGTAACTATGGCTACACCTTC. This gives the protein CASRLQSNYGYTF.

The rearrangement links TRBV9 to TRBJ1-2; 8 bases fit TRBD1. This CDR3 is 18 amino acids long. V gave up 0 bases and J gave up 4 bases; unmatched junction bases: 14. Germline V lookup: CDR1 SGDLS, CDR2 YYNGEE. CDR3 sequence (DNA): TGTGCCAGCAGCGTAGTTGGGACAGGATCTACCCTTGGCTATGGCTACACCTTC. Its protein is CASSVVGTGSTLGYGYTF.

The table lists this clone with a few counts. V usage is TRBV7-9 and J usage is TRBJ2-1; TRBD2 might be the D (5 bases). This CDR3 spans 14 amino acids. Trimming took 1 base from V and 5 from J, leaving 9 bases between them. The V gene's germline CDR1 is SEHNR and CDR2 FQNEAQ (reference sequence). CDR3 sequence: CASSLGGGNNEQFF. Here the CDR3 DNA reads TGTGCCAGCAGCTTAGGAGGAGGCAACAATGAGCAGTTCTTC. The full variable domain, rest sourced from reference TRBV7-9 and TRBJ2-1, is DTGVSQNPRHKITKRGQNVTFRCDPISEHNRLYWYRQTLGQGPEFLTYFQNEAQLEKSRLLSDRFSAERPKGSFSTLEIQRTEQGDSAMYLCASSLGGGNNEQFFGPGTRLTVL.

The V call is TRBV11-3, the J call TRBJ2-1, with 9 bases that match TRBD2. With 3 bases clipped from V and 12 bases from J, the junction kept 3 bases outside the gene matches. Germline CDR1 and CDR2: SGHNT and YENEEA. This CDR3 is 12 amino acids long. CDR3: CASSFGREGQFF. The CDR3 DNA reads as TGTGCCAGCAGCTTTGGGCGGGAGGGGCAGTTCTTC.

This sequence joins TRBV5-1 and TRBJ2-6; D is ambiguous. The CDR3 spans 14 residues. Germline V gene sequence: CDR1 SGHRS, CDR2 YFSETQ. V lost 4 bases to trimming and J lost 4 bases, with 9 bases between them. In DNA form, the CDR3 reads TGCGCCAGCAGCCCCACAGTGGGGGCCAACGTCCTGACTTTC. This gives the protein CASSPTVGANVLTF.

This rearrangement joins TRBV21-1 to TRBJ1-5. TRBV21-1 is recorded as a pseudogene. The CDR3 totals 17 residues. The CDR3 DNA is TGTGCCAGCAGGTCCCACGAAGGGGGGGCAGAGGATCAGCCCCAGCATTTT. This codes for CASRSHEGGAEDQPQHF.

This clone was counted once. The chain recombines TRBV5-6 with TRBJ2-5; 14 bases agree with TRBD2. Germline V CDR1 and CDR2: SGHDT, YYEEEE. The V and J ends lost 5 bases and 5 bases, in that order; junction bases with no gene match: 8. This CDR3 is 16 amino acids long. Here the CDR3 DNA reads TGTGCCAGCAGACCTGGACTAGCGGGAGGTAGGGAGACCCAGTACTTC. This codes for CASRPGLAGGRETQYF.

The J gene is TRBJ1-3, the V gene TRBV6-4; perhaps TRBD1 as D (5 bases). The V gene's germline CDR1 is MRHNA and CDR2 SNTAGT. V lost 2 bases to trimming and J lost 0 bases, with 11 bases between them. CDR3 length equals 16 residues. The CDR3 loop reads CASSDRDDSSGNTIYF. CDR3 DNA: TGTGCCAGCAGTGACCGAGATGACAGCTCTGGAAACACCATATATTTT.

Concerning this clone itself: This sample also contains other DNA sequences that code for the same CDR3. This chain connects TRBV7-8 to TRBJ2-7; tentatively, D is TRBD2 (6 bases). The CDR3 contains 18 residues. Trimming left V 3 bases short and J 2 bases short, with 23 bases between. Germline assignment: CDR1 SGHVS and CDR2 FQNEAQ. The CDR3 sequence is CASSFGGGWGPPTYEQYF. CDR3 bases: TGTGCCAGCAGCTTCGGGGGAGGATGGGGCCCCCCAACCTACGAGCAGTACTTC.

The chain uses TRBV7-9 and TRBJ2-7, with a weak D call TRBD1 (5 bases). This CDR3 has 13 amino acids. Germline lookup yields CDR1 SEHNR and CDR2 FQNEAQ (reference sequence). Trimming left V 5 bases short and J 1 base short, with 9 bases between. CDR3 loop: CASSPTGSYEQYF. The CDR3 DNA is TGTGCCAGCAGCCCCACAGGTTCCTACGAGCAGTACTTC.

The chain links TRBV6-5 to TRBJ1-5, with D possibly TRBD1 on 5 matching bases. Germline V gives CDR1 MNHEY, CDR2 SVGAGI. The CDR3 extends over 13 amino acids. Trimming took 5 bases from V and 4 from J, leaving 9 bases between them. In DNA, the CDR3 is TGTGCCAGCAGTGAAAGACAGAATCAGCCCCAGCATTTT. Its translation is CASSERQNQPQHF.

The chain recombines TRBV7-2 with TRBJ2-7; TRBD1 matches at 10 bases. With 1 base clipped from V and 1 base from J, the junction kept 1 base outside the gene matches. Germline CDR1 SGHTA, CDR2 FQGNSA. This CDR3 is 15 amino acids long. CDR3 region: CASSLEGQGSYEQYF. The DNA of the CDR3 is TGTGCCAGCAGCTTAGAGGGACAGGGGTCCTACGAGCAGTACTTC.

The chain carries TRBV27 and TRBJ1-4; 7 nucleotides line up with TRBD1. The germline CDR1 and CDR2 sequences are MNHEY and SMNVEV (reference sequence). V trimming: 3 bases; J trimming: 3 bases; junction bases outside the gene matches: 4. The CDR3 length is 15 residues. For the CDR3, the DNA is TGTGCCAGCAGTTTTATGGGACAGTCTAATGAAAAACTGTTTTTT. This encodes CASSFMGQSNEKLFF.

The chain uses TRBV29-1 and TRBJ2-1; 11 bases line up with TRBD2. V lost 3 bases, J lost 1 base, and 11 bases stayed unmatched. There are 18 residues in the CDR3. Germline V gives CDR1 SQVTM, CDR2 ANQGSEA. DNA for the CDR3: TGCAGCGTTGAGCCCCTTAGACTAGCGGGAACTTCCTACAATGAGCAGTTCTTC. This translates into CSVEPLRLAGTSYNEQFF.

The table lists this clone with a count of one. The rearrangement links TRBV27 to TRBJ1-2; maybe TRBD1 (6 bases). The CDR3 is made up of 13 amino acids. V lost 5 bases to trimming and J lost 2 bases, with 9 bases between them. Per germline, CDR1 MNHEY and CDR2 SMNVEV (reference sequence). CDR3 sequence: CASSRTGNYGYTF. Here the CDR3 DNA reads TGTGCCAGCAGTCGTACAGGGAACTATGGCTACACCTTC.

The chain couples TRBV7-9 to TRBJ1-6, with D unresolved. V dropped 3 bases and J dropped 14 bases, with 5 bases sitting between them. The germline gives CDR1 SEHNR, CDR2 FQNEAQ (reference sequence). The CDR3 loop spans 10 amino acids. The CDR3 nucleotides read TGTGCCAGCAGCTTCGAGGCCCTCCACTTT. Protein product: CASSFEALHF.

Notes on this clone: Other DNA sequences in this sample translate to the same CDR3. The chain carries TRBV5-1 and TRBJ2-7, with 11 bases fitting TRBD1. Germline-derived CDR1 and CDR2 are SGHRS and YFSETQ. Trimming at V came to 3 bases and at J to 5 bases, leaving 4 bases not matched to a gene. The CDR3 length is 14 residues. This CDR3 is CASSYRDRGDEQYF. CDR3 DNA: TGCGCCAGCAGCTACCGGGACAGGGGGGACGAGCAGTACTTC. The variable domain in full, with the rest retrieved from reference TRBV5-1 and TRBJ2-7, is KAGVTQTPRYLIKTRGQQVTLSCSPISGHRSVSWYQQTPGQGLQFLFEYFSETQRNKGNFPGRFSGRQFSNSRSEMNVSTLELGDSALYLCASSYRDRGDEQYFGPGTRLTVT.

The chain is built from TRBV19 and TRBJ1-1; no clear D. This CDR3 has 12 amino acids. In germline, CDR1 is LNHDA, CDR2 SQIVND (reference sequence). V was shortened by 2 bases and J by 4 bases, with 5 bases between the two germline ends. The CDR3, as DNA: TGTGCCAGTAGTATAAGCCTCACTGAAGCTTTCTTT. Protein: CASSISLTEAFF.

This clone was detected only a few times. The rearrangement uses TRBV11-2 and TRBJ2-1; TRBD1 agrees at 9 bases. The CDR3 has 16 residues. Unmatched junction bases numbered 5, after V lost 5 bases and J lost 0 bases. Germline V CDR1 and CDR2: SGHAT, FQNNGV. In DNA form, the CDR3 reads TGTGCCAGCAGCCGGACAGGGGCCAGCTCCTACAATGAGCAGTTCTTC. This sequence encodes CASSRTGASSYNEQFF.

The V call is TRBV5-8, the J call TRBJ2-5; no clear D. V lost 6 bases, J lost 1 base, and 16 bases lay in between. This CDR3 spans 15 amino acids. Germline V gives CDR1 SGHTS, CDR2 YDEGEE. The CDR3 region is CASTPGELFQETQYF. The DNA of the CDR3 is TGTGCCAGCACCCCGGGTGAACTTTTCCAAGAGACCCAGTACTTC.

The rearrangement joins TRBV7-9 to TRBJ1-4, with 9 bases lining up with TRBD1. The germline CDR1 and CDR2 sequences are SEHNR and FQNEAQ (reference sequence). The CDR3 totals 14 residues. Losses at the gene ends were 4 bases for V and 8 bases for J; bases not matched to a gene: 5. The CDR3 coding sequence is TGTGCCAGCAGCTCGGGACAGGGAGGAGAAAAACTGTTTTTT. Translated: CASSSGQGGEKLFF.

The chain couples TRBV6-5 to TRBJ1-5; D remains ambiguous. Trimming stripped 6 bases from V and 0 bases from J, with 6 bases between. The CDR3 consists of 13 residues. CDR1 and CDR2 from the germline V gene are MNHEY and SVGAGI. The CDR3 loop reads CASRESSNQPQHF. The CDR3 DNA reads as TGTGCCAGCAGGGAGTCTAGCAATCAGCCCCAGCATTTT.

This clone was seen more than once but under ten times. The chain carries TRBV10-1 and TRBJ1-1; possible D gene TRBD1, 5 bases. Trimming took off 6 bases at V and 5 bases at J, with 7 bases between the two ends. CDR1 is WNHNN, CDR2 SYGVQD, per germline (reference sequence). The CDR3 consists of 11 residues. CDR3: CASSRGTEAFF. The CDR3 DNA sequence: TGCGCCAGCAGCCGGGGGACTGAAGCTTTCTTT.

The chain employs TRBV5-1 and TRBJ2-5; 10 bases are a match to TRBD1. The CDR3 consists of 16 residues. Trimming removed 3 bases from V and 5 bases from J; junction bases left unmatched: 10. CDR1 is SGHRS, CDR2 YFSETQ, per germline. CDR3 residues: CASSWKPGQGSETQYF. CDR3 DNA sequence: TGCGCCAGCAGCTGGAAGCCGGGACAGGGGTCGGAGACCCAGTACTTC.

The chain joins TRBV7-2 to TRBJ1-6; 9 bases are a match to TRBD1. This CDR3 region has 13 residues. Trimming removed 7 bases from V and 8 bases from J; junction bases left unmatched: 3. Germline V lookup: CDR1 SGHTA, CDR2 FQGNSA. CDR3 residues: CASIDRGDSPLHF. The CDR3 DNA follows: TGTGCCAGCATCGACAGGGGGGATTCACCCCTCCACTTT.